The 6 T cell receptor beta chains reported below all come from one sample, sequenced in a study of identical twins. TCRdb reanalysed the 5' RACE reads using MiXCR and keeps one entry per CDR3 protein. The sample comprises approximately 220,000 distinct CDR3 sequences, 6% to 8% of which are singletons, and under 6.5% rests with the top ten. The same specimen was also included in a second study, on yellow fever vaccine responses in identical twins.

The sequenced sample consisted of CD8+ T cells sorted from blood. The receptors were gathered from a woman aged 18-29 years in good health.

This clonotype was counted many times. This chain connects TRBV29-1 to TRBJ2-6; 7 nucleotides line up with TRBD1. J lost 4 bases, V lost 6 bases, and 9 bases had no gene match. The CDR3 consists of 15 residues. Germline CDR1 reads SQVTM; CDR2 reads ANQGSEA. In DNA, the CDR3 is TGCAGCGTCGGAGACAGGGTGGAAGGGGCCAACGTCCTGACTTTC. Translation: CSVGDRVEGANVLTF.

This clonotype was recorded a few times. The CDR3 region is CASRTRQGAYEQYV. The CDR3, as DNA: TGTGCCAGTAGGACCAGACAGGGGGCTTACGAGCAGTACGTC. V usage is TRBV19 and J usage is TRBJ2-7, with 10 bases identical to TRBD1. This CDR3 spans 14 amino acids. The germline CDR1 and CDR2 sequences are LNHDA and SQIVND (reference sequence). Germline trimming cut 6 bases from V and 4 bases from J; bases unmatched to any gene: 6.

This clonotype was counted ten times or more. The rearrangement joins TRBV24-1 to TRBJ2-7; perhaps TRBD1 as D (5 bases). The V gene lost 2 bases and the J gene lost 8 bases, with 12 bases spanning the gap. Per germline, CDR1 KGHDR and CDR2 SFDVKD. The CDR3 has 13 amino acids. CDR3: CATSDSQDLKQYF. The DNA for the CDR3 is TGTGCCACCAGTGATTCACAGGATTTGAAGCAGTACTTC.

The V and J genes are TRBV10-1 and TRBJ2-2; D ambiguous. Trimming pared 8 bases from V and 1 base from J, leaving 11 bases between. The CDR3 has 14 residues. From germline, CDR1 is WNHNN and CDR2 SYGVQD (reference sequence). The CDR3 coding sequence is TGCGCCAGCCAAGGAAGGAGGAACACCGGGGAGCTGTTTTTT. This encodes CASQGRRNTGELFF.

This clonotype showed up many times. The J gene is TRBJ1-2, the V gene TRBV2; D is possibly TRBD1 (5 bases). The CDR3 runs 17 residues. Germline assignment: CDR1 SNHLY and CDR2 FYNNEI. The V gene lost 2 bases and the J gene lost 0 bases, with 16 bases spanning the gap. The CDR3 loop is CASSEWAKQATNYGYTF. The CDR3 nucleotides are TGTGCCAGCAGTGAATGGGCAAAACAGGCCACTAACTATGGCTACACCTTC.

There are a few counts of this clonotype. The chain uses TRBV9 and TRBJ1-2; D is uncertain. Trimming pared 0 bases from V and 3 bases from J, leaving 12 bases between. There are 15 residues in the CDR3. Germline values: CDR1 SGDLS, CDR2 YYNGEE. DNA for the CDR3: TGTGCCAGCAGCGTAGCGGTTGAGAGAGACTATGGCTACACCTTC. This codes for CASSVAVERDYGYTF.